The sequence of this T cell receptor (beta chain) was determined in a study of shared clonotypes between healthy human individuals. In replicate PCRs of sorted subsets, approximately 210 ng DNA, about 29,000 T cell genomes, was used. Sequenced by immunoSEQ multiplex PCR; TCRdb stores in-frame clones only, minus some. Of about 2.4 million clones in the sample, 93% were seen once. General study results and limits: Between a handful of donors, naive CD4 clonotypes were shared at a level of approximately 5%.

Within Nashville, Tennessee resided all donors, each a Caucasian adult. V lost 4 bases and J 0 bases, leaving 7 bases between the germline ends. The germline V gene has CDR1 SGHDN and CDR2 FVKESK. The CDR3 is 14 residues long. With regard to this clone: What it recognizes is unknown. This same CDR3 is encoded by further DNA sequences in the sample.

J is TRBJ2-1 and V is TRBV14; D ambiguous. The sequence derives from a young man in good health. Some clones in this sample may be carry-over from other donors' samples. Sequenced sample: naive CD4+ T cells from PBMCs. Subset in this sample: CD45RA+ positively selected. The DNA of the CDR3 is TGTGCCAGCAGCCCCCTTAGCTCCTACAATGAGCAGTTCTTC. It codes for CASSPLSSYNEQFF.